This record concerns one TCR beta chain sequence. In the original workflow: Reference gene primers were amplified, and this amplification served to estimate nucleated cell counts. Using immunoSEQ multiplex PCR, the repertoire was profiled, and TCRdb retains in-frame clones only, with some absent. V and J calls and clone size are those listed in that table; D and trimming were worked out from the DNA. The repertoire holds more than 150,000 clones, 86% seen once, with 5.5% to 8% in the top ten. The sample originates from a study of blood T cell repertoires in COVID-19. Across the whole study: Spain, Italy and the United States supplied samples that represented acute and convalescent COVID-19.

The CDR3 has 15 residues. V lost 1 base and J 2 bases, leaving 10 bases between the germline ends. Germline V gene sequence: CDR1 SGHAT, CDR2 FQNNGV. The TCR comes from a man aged 50-60 years with active or convalescent COVID-19. Sequenced material: peripheral blood. The chain has TRBV11-2 and TRBJ2-3, with no clear D. CDR3 in amino acids: CASSLATPTTDTQYF. The CDR3 region has the DNA TGTGCCAGCAGCTTAGCCACACCAACCACAGATACGCAGTATTTT.